The source of this T cell receptor beta chain is a study of blood T cell repertoires in COVID-19. Per the germline V gene, CDR1 is MDHEN and CDR2 is SYDVKM. The CDR3 is made up of 16 amino acids. The J segment lost 3 bases and the V segment lost 4 bases, leaving 10 bases of the junction unmatched. Sequenced by immunoSEQ multiplex PCR; TCRdb stores in-frame clones only, minus some. There are 250,000 to 300,000 clones in the sample; roughly nine tenths occur only once, and 2% to 2.5% lies in the top ten. The source is a woman under 40 with COVID-19, enrolled during active disease. Input material: peripheral blood. V usage is TRBV28 and J usage is TRBJ2-7; 9 bases map to TRBD1. The CDR3 region is CASSSATGTGIYEQYF. Here the CDR3 DNA reads TGTGCCAGCAGTTCAGCGACCGGGACAGGGATCTACGAGCAGTACTTC. Full variable domain (rest looked up from reference TRBV28 and TRBJ2-7): DVKVTQSSRYLVKRTGEKVFLECVQDMDHENMFWYRQDPGLGLRLIYFSYDVKMKEKGDIPEGYSVSREKKERFSLILESASTNQTSMYLCASSSATGTGIYEQYFGPGTRLTVT.